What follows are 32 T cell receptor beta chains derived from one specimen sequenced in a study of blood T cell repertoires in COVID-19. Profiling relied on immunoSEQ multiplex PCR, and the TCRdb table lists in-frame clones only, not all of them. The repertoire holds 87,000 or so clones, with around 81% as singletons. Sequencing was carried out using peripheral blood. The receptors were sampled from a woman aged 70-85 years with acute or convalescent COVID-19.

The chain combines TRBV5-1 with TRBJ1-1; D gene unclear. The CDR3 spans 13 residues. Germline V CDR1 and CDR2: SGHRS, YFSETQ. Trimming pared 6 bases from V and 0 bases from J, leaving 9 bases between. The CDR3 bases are TGCGCCAGCATCGCGGGTATGAACACTGAAGCTTTCTTT. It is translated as CASIAGMNTEAFF.

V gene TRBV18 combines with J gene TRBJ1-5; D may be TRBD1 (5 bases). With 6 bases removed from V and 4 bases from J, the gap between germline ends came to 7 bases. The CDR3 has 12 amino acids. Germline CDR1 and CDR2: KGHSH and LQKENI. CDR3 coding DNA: TGTGCCAGCTCGGGACTAAATCAGCCCCAGCATTTT. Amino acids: CASSGLNQPQHF.

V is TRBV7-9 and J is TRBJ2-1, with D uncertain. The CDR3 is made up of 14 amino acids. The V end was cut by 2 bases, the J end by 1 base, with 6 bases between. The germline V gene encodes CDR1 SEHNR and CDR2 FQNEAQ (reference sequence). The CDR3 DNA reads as TGTGCCAGCAGCTTAACCAGATCCTACAATGAGCAGTTCTTC. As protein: CASSLTRSYNEQFF.

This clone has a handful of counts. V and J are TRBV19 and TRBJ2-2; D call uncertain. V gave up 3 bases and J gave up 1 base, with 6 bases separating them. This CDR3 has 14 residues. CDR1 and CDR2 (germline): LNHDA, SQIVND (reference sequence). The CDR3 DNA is TGTGCCAGTAGTATGTCTGTGAACACCGGGGAGCTGTTTTTT. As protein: CASSMSVNTGELFF.

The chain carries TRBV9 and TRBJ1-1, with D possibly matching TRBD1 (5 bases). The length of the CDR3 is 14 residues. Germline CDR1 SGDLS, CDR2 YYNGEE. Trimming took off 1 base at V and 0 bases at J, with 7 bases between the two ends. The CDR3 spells CASSVQGMNTEAFF. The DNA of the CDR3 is TGTGCCAGCAGCGTACAGGGAATGAACACTGAAGCTTTCTTT.

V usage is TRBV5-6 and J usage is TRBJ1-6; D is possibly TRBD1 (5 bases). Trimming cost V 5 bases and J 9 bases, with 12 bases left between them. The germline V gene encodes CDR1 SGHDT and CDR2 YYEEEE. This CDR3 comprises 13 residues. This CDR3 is CASSPDRSSPLHF. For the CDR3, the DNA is TGTGCCAGCAGTCCCGACAGATCTTCACCCCTCCACTTT.

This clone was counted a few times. The CDR3 spells CASSSQAGINSPLHF. The CDR3 bases are TGTGCCAGCAGCTCACAAGCGGGAATTAATTCACCCCTCCACTTT. V and J are TRBV7-6 and TRBJ1-6; D uncertain. Germline CDR1 and CDR2: SGHVS and FNYEAQ. The CDR3 is 15 amino acids. V was cut by 4 bases and J by 6 bases, with 13 bases left in between.

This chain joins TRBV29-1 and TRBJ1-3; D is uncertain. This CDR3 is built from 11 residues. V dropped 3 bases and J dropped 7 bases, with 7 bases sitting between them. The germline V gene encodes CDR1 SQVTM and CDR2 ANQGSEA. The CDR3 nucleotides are TGCAGCGTTGATACCGGGAACACCATATATTTT. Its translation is CSVDTGNTIYF.

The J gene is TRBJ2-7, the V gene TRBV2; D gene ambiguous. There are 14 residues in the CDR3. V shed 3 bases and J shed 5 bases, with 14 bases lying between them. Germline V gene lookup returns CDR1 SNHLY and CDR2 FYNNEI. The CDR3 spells CASSELPRVNEQYF. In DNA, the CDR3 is TGTGCCAGCAGTGAGCTCCCTAGAGTCAACGAGCAGTACTTC.

This CDR3 reads CASRQGANTEAFF. The CDR3 DNA follows: TGTGCCAGCAGACAGGGCGCAAACACTGAAGCTTTCTTT. The chain recombines TRBV25-1 with TRBJ1-1; possible D gene TRBD1, 6 bases. Germline CDR1 is MGHDK and CDR2 is SYGVNS. This CDR3 contains 13 residues. Trimming removed 6 bases from V and 2 bases from J, with 10 bases in between.

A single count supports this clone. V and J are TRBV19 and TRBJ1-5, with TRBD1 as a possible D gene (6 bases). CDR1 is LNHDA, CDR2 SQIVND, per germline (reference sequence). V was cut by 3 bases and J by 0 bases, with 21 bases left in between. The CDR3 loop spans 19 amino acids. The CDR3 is CASSMLEGGGALSNQPQHF. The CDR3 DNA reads TGTGCCAGTAGTATGTTGGAGGGGGGAGGGGCCCTTAGCAATCAGCCCCAGCATTTT.

Here the CDR3 reads CASSGGQLYTEAFF. The CDR3 bases are TGTGCCAGCTCCGGAGGACAGCTTTACACTGAAGCTTTCTTT. This chain joins TRBV18 and TRBJ1-1, with D possibly matching TRBD1 (6 bases). This CDR3 is 14 amino acids long. The germline V and J ends were trimmed by 6 bases and 3 bases, with 14 bases remaining between them. The germline CDR1 and CDR2 sequences are KGHSH and LQKENI.

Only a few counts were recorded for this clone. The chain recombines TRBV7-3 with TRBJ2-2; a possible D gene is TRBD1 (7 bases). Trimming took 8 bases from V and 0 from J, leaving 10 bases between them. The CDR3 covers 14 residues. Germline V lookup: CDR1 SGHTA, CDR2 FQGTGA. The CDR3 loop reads CASGGTANTGELFF. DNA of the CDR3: TGTGCCAGCGGGGGGACAGCGAACACCGGGGAGCTGTTTTTT.

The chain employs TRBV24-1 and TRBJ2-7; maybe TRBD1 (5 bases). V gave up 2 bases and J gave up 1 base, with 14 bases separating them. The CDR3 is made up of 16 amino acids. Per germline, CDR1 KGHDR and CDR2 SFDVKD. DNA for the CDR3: TGTGCCACCAGTGATTCTGACAGCCAATTTTCCTACGAGCAGTACTTC. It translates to CATSDSDSQFSYEQYF.

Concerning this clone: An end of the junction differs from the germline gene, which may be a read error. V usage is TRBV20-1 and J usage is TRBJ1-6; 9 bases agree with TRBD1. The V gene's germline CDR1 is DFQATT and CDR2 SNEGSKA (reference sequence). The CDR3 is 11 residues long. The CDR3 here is CSARGATGGQF. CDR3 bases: TGCAGTGCTAGAGGCGCGACAGGGGGACAATTT.

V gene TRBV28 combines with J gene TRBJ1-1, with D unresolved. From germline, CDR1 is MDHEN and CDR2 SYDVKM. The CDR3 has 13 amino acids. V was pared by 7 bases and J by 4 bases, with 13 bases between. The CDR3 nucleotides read TGTGCCAGCAACTCCGGGGTCGGCACTGAAGCTTTCTTT. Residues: CASNSGVGTEAFF.

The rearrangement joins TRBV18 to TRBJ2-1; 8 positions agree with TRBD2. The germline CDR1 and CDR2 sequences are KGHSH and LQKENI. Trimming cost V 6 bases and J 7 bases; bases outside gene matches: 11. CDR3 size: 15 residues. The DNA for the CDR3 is TGTGCCAGCTCCCAATGGCCCAGCGGGGGAAATGAGCAGTTCTTC. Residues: CASSQWPSGGNEQFF.

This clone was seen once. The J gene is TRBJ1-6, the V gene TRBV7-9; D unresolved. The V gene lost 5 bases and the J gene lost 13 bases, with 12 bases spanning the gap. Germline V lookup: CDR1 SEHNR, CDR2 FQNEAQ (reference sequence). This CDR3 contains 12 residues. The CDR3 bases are TGTGCCAGCAGCCCCACGGCCGGGCCCCTCCACTTT. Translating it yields CASSPTAGPLHF.

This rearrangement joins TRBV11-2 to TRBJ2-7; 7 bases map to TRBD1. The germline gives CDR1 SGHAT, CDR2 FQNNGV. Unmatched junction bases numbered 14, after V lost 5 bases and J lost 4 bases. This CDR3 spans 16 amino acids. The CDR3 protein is CASSQIRDRSDYEQYF. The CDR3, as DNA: TGTGCCAGCAGCCAAATCCGGGACAGAAGCGATTACGAGCAGTACTTC. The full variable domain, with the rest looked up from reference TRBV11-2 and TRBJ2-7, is EAGVAQSPRYKIIEKRQSVAFWCNPISGHATLYWYQQILGQGPKLLIQFQNNGVVDDSQLPKDRFSAERLKGVDSTLKIQPAKLEDSAVYLCASSQIRDRSDYEQYFGPGTRLTVT.

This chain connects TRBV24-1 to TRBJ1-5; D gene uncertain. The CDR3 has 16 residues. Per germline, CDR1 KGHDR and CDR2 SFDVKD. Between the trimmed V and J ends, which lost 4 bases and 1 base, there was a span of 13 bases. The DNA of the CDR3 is TGTGCCACCAGTGAATCCTCGTTCGGGAGCAATCAGCCCCAGCATTTT. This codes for CATSESSFGSNQPQHF.

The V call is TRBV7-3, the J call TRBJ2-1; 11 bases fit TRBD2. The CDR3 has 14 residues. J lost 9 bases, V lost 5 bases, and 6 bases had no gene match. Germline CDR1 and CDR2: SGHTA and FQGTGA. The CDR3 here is CASSPGTSGSEQFF. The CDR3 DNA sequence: TGTGCCAGCAGCCCCGGGACTAGCGGTTCTGAGCAGTTCTTC.

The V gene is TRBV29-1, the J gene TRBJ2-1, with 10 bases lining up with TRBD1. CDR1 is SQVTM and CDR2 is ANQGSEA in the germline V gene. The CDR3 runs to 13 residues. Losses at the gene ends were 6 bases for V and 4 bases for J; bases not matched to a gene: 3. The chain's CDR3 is CSVGQGGYNEQFF. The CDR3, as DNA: TGCAGCGTAGGACAGGGGGGTTACAATGAGCAGTTCTTC.

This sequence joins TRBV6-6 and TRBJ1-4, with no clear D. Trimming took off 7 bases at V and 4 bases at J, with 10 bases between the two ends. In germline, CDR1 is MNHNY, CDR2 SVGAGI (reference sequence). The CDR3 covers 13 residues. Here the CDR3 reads CASNHESNEKLFF. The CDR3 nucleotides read TGTGCCAGCAATCATGAGAGTAATGAAAAACTGTTTTTT.

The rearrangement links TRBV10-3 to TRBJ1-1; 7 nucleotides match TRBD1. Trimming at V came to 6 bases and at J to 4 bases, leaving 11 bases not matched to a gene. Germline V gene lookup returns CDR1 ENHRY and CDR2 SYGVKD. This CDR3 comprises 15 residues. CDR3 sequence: CAISTPQQGGTEAFF. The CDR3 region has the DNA TGTGCCATCAGCACCCCCCAGCAGGGGGGCACTGAAGCTTTCTTT.

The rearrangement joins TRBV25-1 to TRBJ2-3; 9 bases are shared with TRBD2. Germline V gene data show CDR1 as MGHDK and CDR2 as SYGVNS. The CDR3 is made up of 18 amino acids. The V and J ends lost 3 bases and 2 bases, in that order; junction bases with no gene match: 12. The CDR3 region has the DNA TGTGCCAGCAGTGATTCCTCTTGGCGGGGGGGATACACAGATACGCAGTATTTT. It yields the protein CASSDSSWRGGYTDTQYF. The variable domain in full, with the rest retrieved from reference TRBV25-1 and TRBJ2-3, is EADIYQTPRYLVIGTGKKITLECSQTMGHDKMYWYQQDPGMELHLIHYSYGVNSTEKGDLSSESTVSRIRTEHFPLTLESARPSHTSQYLCASSDSSWRGGYTDTQYFGPGTRLTVL.

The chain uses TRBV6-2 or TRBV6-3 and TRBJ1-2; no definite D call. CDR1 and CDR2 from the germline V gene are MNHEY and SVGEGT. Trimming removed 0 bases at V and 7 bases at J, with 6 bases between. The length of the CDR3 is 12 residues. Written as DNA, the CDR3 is TGTGCCAGCAGTTACTCGTCCCGTGGCTACACCTTC. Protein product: CASSYSSRGYTF.

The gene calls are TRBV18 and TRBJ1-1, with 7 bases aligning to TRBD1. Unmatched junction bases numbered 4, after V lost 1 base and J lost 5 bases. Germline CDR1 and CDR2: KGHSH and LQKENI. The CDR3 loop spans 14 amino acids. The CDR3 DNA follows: TGTGCCAGCTCACCACAGACAGGGAGGACTGAAGCTTTCTTT. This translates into CASSPQTGRTEAFF.

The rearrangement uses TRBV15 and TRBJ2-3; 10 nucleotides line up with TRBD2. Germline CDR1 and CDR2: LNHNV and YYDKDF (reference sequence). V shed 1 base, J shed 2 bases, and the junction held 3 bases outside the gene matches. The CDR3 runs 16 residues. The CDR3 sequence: CATSRGTSGDTDTQYF. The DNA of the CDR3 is TGTGCCACCAGCAGAGGGACTAGCGGAGACACAGATACGCAGTATTTT. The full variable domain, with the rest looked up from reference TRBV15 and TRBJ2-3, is DAMVIQNPRYQVTQFGKPVTLSCSQTLNHNVMYWYQQKSSQAPKLLFHYYDKDFNNEADTPDNFQSRRPNTSFCFLDIRSPGLGDTAMYLCATSRGTSGDTDTQYFGPGTRLTVL.

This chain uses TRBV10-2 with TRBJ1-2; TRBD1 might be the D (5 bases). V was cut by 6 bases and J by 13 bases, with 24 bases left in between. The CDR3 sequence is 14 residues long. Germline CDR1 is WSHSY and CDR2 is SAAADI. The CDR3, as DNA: TGCGCCAGCAGGGAGATTTCGGGGGATATTAGTTGCACCTTC. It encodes CASREISGDISCTF.

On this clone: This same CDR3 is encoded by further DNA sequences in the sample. The CDR3 DNA follows: TGCAGCGTACTGACGGGGGGCATGGGCTATGGCTACACCTTC. Translation gives CSVLTGGMGYGYTF. The chain joins TRBV29-1 to TRBJ1-2; TRBD1 is a possible D gene (6 bases). The germline V gene encodes CDR1 SQVTM and CDR2 ANQGSEA. This CDR3 has 14 residues. V lost 6 bases and J lost 4, with 18 bases in between.

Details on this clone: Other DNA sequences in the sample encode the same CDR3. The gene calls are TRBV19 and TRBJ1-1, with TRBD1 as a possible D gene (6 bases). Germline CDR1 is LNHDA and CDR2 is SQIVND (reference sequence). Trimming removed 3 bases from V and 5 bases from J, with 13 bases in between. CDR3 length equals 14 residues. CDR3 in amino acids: CASSIGQRGTEAFF. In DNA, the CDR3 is TGTGCCAGTAGTATTGGGCAGAGGGGGACTGAAGCTTTCTTT.

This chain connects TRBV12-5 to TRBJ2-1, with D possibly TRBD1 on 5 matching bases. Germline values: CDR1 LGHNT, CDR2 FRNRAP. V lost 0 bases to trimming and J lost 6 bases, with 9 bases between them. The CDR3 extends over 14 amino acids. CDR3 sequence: CASGLVPTVNEQFF. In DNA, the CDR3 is TGTGCTAGTGGTTTGGTACCGACAGTCAATGAGCAGTTCTTC.